These 3 T cell receptor beta chains originate from one sample sequenced in a study of CD8 T cells in Susac syndrome. RNA totalling roughly 0.45 to 1 ug underwent reverse transcription with random hexamers. TCRdb re-derived calls from the immunoSEQ multiplex PCR reads in MiXCR, one entry per CDR3 protein. The sample lists nearly 110,000 distinct CDR3 sequences, 94% occurring once. Sequenced: CD8+ T cells from PBMCs. The receptor set was obtained from a human donor with Susac syndrome.

This chain joins TRBV12-3 or TRBV12-4 and TRBJ1-4; D not certain. The CDR3 is 13 amino acids. Trimming stripped 2 bases from V and 7 bases from J, with 8 bases between. CDR3 coding DNA: TGTGCCAGCAGTTTAAGCAGACGTGAAAAACTGTTTTTT. Translation gives CASSLSRREKLFF.

The rearrangement joins TRBV12-3 or TRBV12-4 to TRBJ2-2; 11 bases map to TRBD1. The CDR3 is 16 residues long. V lost 8 bases to trimming and J lost 1 base; unmatched junction nucleotides: 6. CDR3 sequence reads: CASGGQGAVNTGELFF. The CDR3 region has the DNA TGTGCCAGCGGAGGACAGGGGGCAGTGAACACCGGGGAGCTGTTTTTT.

This chain connects TRBV20-1 to TRBJ1-1, with D uncertain. Trimming removed 0 bases at V and 8 bases at J, with 7 bases between. This CDR3 contains 11 residues. The germline V gene encodes CDR1 DFQATT and CDR2 SNEGSKA (reference sequence). The DNA for the CDR3 is TGCAGTGCTAGAGATCGGGCAGAAGCTTTCTTT. Translation: CSARDRAEAFF.